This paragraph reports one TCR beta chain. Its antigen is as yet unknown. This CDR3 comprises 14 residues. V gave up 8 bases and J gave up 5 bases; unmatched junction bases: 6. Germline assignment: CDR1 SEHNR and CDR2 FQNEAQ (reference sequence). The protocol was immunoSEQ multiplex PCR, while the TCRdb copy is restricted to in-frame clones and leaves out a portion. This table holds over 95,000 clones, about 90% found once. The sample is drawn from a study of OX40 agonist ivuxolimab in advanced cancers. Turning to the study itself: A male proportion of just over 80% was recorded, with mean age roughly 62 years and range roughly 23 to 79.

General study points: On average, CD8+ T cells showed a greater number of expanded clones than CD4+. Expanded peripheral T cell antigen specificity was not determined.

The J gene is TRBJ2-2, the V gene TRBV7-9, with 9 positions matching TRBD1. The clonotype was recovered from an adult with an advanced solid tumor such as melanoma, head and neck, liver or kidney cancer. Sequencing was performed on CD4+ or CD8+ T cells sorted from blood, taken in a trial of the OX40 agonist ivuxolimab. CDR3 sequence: CASPGTGLTGELFF. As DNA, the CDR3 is TGTGCCAGCCCCGGGACAGGGTTAACCGGGGAGCTGTTTTTT. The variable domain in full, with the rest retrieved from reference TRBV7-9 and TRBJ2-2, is DTGVSQNPRHKITKRGQNVTFRCDPISEHNRLYWYRQTLGQGPEFLTYFQNEAQLEKSRLLSDRFSAERPKGSFSTLEIQRTEQGDSAMYLCASPGTGLTGELFFGEGSRLTVL.